These 23 T cell receptor beta chains share one sample of origin, sequenced in a study of blood T cell repertoires in COVID-19. The data were produced by immunoSEQ multiplex PCR, yet TCRdb's version contains in-frame clones alone and is incomplete. The table has about 120,000 clones, 85% to 90% seen once. The material sequenced was peripheral blood. Receptors originate from a woman of 80 years or more with acute or convalescent COVID-19.

The V gene is TRBV27, the J gene TRBJ1-2, with TRBD1 matching 8 bases. CDR3 length equals 16 residues. CDR1 is MNHEY, CDR2 SMNVEV, per germline (reference sequence). Trimming cost V 5 bases and J 2 bases; bases outside gene matches: 10. CDR3 sequence: CASSTRQGPENYGYTF. CDR3 coding DNA: TGTGCCAGCAGTACCAGACAGGGGCCGGAGAACTATGGCTACACCTTC.

This clone has just a few counts. The gene calls are TRBV27 and TRBJ2-5; 16 nucleotides match TRBD2. The ends lost 1 base at V and 5 bases at J; junction bases unmatched: 10. CDR1 and CDR2 from the germline V gene are MNHEY and SMNVEV (reference sequence). CDR3 length equals 19 residues. Here the CDR3 reads CASSLFSGTSGGVGETQYF. The CDR3 coding sequence is TGTGCCAGCAGTTTATTCTCCGGGACTAGCGGGGGGGTCGGTGAGACCCAGTACTTC.

The chain carries TRBV5-5 and TRBJ1-4; tentative D call: TRBD1 (5 bases). This CDR3 spans 18 amino acids. Trimming took 2 bases from V and 3 from J, leaving 20 bases between them. Germline CDR1 is SGHKS and CDR2 is YYEKEE (reference sequence). The CDR3 DNA follows: TGTGCCAGCAGCTTCGGTAGTGGGGCTCAGGCAGCTAATGAAAAACTGTTTTTT. As protein: CASSFGSGAQAANEKLFF.

The V and J genes are TRBV5-6 and TRBJ2-2; 9 bases are shared with TRBD1. Germline V CDR1 and CDR2: SGHDT, YYEEEE. The CDR3 covers 15 residues. Losses at the gene ends were 2 bases for V and 3 bases for J; bases not matched to a gene: 2. This CDR3 reads CASSFRDRDTGELFF. CDR3 DNA: TGTGCCAGCAGCTTCCGGGACAGGGACACCGGGGAGCTGTTTTTT.

This rearrangement joins TRBV27 to TRBJ2-3; TRBD2 is a possible D gene (5 bases). Trimming removed 2 bases from V and 3 bases from J, with 6 bases in between. The germline gives CDR1 MNHEY, CDR2 SMNVEV (reference sequence). This CDR3 is 13 amino acids long. The CDR3 DNA reads as TGTGCCAGCAGTTTAAGAGGGACAGATACGCAGTATTTT. It is translated as CASSLRGTDTQYF.

The rearrangement links TRBV10-3 to TRBJ1-1; 7 bases match TRBD1. This CDR3 contains 13 residues. The junction had 5 bases not matched to a gene; V was cut back by 5 bases and J by 5 bases. Germline-derived CDR1 and CDR2 are ENHRY and SYGVKD. CDR3 protein: CAISRQGVTEAFF. The CDR3 region has the DNA TGTGCCATCAGTAGGCAGGGGGTTACTGAAGCTTTCTTT.

V usage is TRBV5-1 and J usage is TRBJ1-2; 8 bases match TRBD1. The J segment lost 1 base and the V segment lost 5 bases, leaving 13 bases of the junction unmatched. From germline, CDR1 is SGHRS and CDR2 YFSETQ. CDR3 size: 17 residues. The DNA of the CDR3 is TGCGCCAGCAGACCCACAGGCCTTGGACAGGGTAACTATGGCTACACCTTC. As protein: CASRPTGLGQGNYGYTF.

The rearrangement links TRBV5-6 to TRBJ1-5; 8 nucleotides line up with TRBD1. Per the germline V gene, CDR1 is SGHDT and CDR2 is YYEEEE. V lost 6 bases and J lost 7; bases outside the gene matches: 6. This CDR3 region has 13 residues. In DNA form, the CDR3 reads TGTGCCAGCACTCGCGGACAGGGCCAGCCCCAGCATTTT. This sequence encodes CASTRGQGQPQHF.

The chain combines TRBV28 with TRBJ1-3; 10 positions match TRBD1. Germline trimming cut 6 bases from V and 0 bases from J; bases unmatched to any gene: 11. The length of the CDR3 is 18 residues. In germline, CDR1 is MDHEN, CDR2 SYDVKM. CDR3 sequence: CASSAGTGVIFSGNTIYF. CDR3 DNA: TGTGCCAGCAGCGCCGGGACAGGGGTTATTTTCTCTGGAAACACCATATATTTT. Looking up the rest from reference TRBV28 and TRBJ1-3 gives the full variable domain: DVKVTQSSRYLVKRTGEKVFLECVQDMDHENMFWYRQDPGLGLRLIYFSYDVKMKEKGDIPEGYSVSREKKERFSLILESASTNQTSMYLCASSAGTGVIFSGNTIYFGEGSWLTVV.

The rearrangement joins TRBV27 to TRBJ2-7; tentatively, D is TRBD1 (5 bases). V lost 1 base to trimming and J lost 7 bases, with 14 bases between them. From germline, CDR1 is MNHEY and CDR2 SMNVEV (reference sequence). The CDR3 sequence is 14 residues long. CDR3 nucleotides: TGTGCCAGCAGTTTATGGGGCAGGTTTGGTGAGCAGTACTTC. Translating it yields CASSLWGRFGEQYF.

This clone occurred a few times. The gene calls are TRBV24-1 and TRBJ1-1, with D possibly matching TRBD1 (6 bases). Germline CDR1 and CDR2: KGHDR and SFDVKD. Trimming shortened V by 4 bases and J by 1 base, and 9 bases separated the two germline ends. CDR3 length equals 14 residues. The DNA for the CDR3 is TGTGCCACCAGTGAACTGACAGGGAACACTGAAGCTTTCTTT. Amino acids: CATSELTGNTEAFF.

V usage is TRBV19 and J usage is TRBJ1-1, with D possibly matching TRBD1 (6 bases). The germline V gene has CDR1 LNHDA and CDR2 SQIVND (reference sequence). The CDR3 runs 15 residues. V lost 3 bases, J lost 3 bases, and 14 bases lay in between. The CDR3 reads CASSIYLGADTEAFF. The DNA for the CDR3 is TGTGCCAGTAGTATTTATCTGGGGGCGGACACTGAAGCTTTCTTT.

There are a few counts of this clone. CDR3 loop: CASSEAGLTGELFF. The CDR3 nucleotides are TGTGCCAGCAGCGAAGCGGGCCTCACCGGGGAGCTGTTTTTT. The V and J genes are TRBV9 and TRBJ2-2; a weak D match, TRBD2 (6 bases). This CDR3 contains 14 residues. CDR1 SGDLS and CDR2 YYNGEE come from the germline V gene. Trimming left V 3 bases short and J 4 bases short, with 10 bases between.

The CDR3, as DNA: TGTGCCAGTAGTATGTCGGGTGGGTCACCCCTCCACTTT. This sequence encodes CASSMSGGSPLHF. The chain has TRBV19 and TRBJ1-6; D not certain. With 3 bases removed from V and 10 bases from J, the gap between germline ends came to 10 bases. This CDR3 is built from 13 residues. Germline CDR1 and CDR2: LNHDA and SQIVND (reference sequence).

This chain connects TRBV3-1 (or the pseudogene TRBV3-2) to TRBJ1-2; TRBD1 might be the D (5 bases). Germline assignment: CDR1 LGHDT and CDR2 YNNKEL (reference sequence). The CDR3 is made up of 16 amino acids. The V end was cut by 6 bases, the J end by 3 bases, with 20 bases between. DNA for the CDR3: TGTGCCAGCAGTCACGTTTCGCGGGGCGAACACTATGGCTACACCTTC. Translated: CASSHVSRGEHYGYTF.

The chain links TRBV18 to TRBJ1-2; D not resolved. This CDR3 contains 14 residues. Trimming removed 1 base from V and 8 bases from J, with 14 bases in between. Per the germline V gene, CDR1 is KGHSH and CDR2 is LQKENI. The CDR3 is CASSPRDLARGYTF. The CDR3 region has the DNA TGTGCCAGCTCACCACGAGACTTAGCAAGAGGCTACACCTTC.

The V call is TRBV6-6, the J call TRBJ1-2; D ambiguous. CDR3 size: 13 residues. The V gene's germline CDR1 is MNHNY and CDR2 SVGAGI (reference sequence). Trimming cost V 6 bases and J 3 bases, with 11 bases left between them. In DNA form, the CDR3 reads TGTGCCAGCAGCTTAAACAGTTACTATGGCTACACCTTC. Encoded protein: CASSLNSYYGYTF.

The J gene is TRBJ2-7, the V gene TRBV6-5; TRBD2 might be the D (5 bases). V was clipped by 7 bases and J by 0 bases, with 7 bases between them. CDR1 and CDR2 (germline): MNHEY, SVGAGI. There are 12 residues in the CDR3. CDR3 nucleotide sequence: TGTGCCAGCACGGGGAGCTCCTACGAGCAGTACGTC. Translating gives CASTGSSYEQYV.

The chain links TRBV28 to TRBJ2-7, with 8 bases that match TRBD1. CDR3 length equals 17 residues. With 8 bases clipped from V and 4 bases from J, the junction kept 19 bases outside the gene matches. CDR1 and CDR2 from the germline V gene are MDHEN and SYDVKM. The CDR3, as DNA: TGTGCCAGCGGAATCAACCAAGGACAGGGTGGGGAATACGAGCAGTACTTC. Translation gives CASGINQGQGGEYEQYF.

This clone was picked up one time. V usage is TRBV12-5 and J usage is TRBJ2-3, with D possibly TRBD2 on 5 matching bases. Trimming took off 2 bases at V and 1 base at J, with 10 bases between the two ends. Looked up from germline, CDR1 is LGHNT and CDR2 is FRNRAP. This CDR3 is built from 15 residues. The CDR3 nucleotides read TGTGCTAGTGGTTTGTCAGCGGACCGCACAGATACGCAGTATTTT. It yields the protein CASGLSADRTDTQYF.

The rearrangement links TRBV4-2 to TRBJ1-6; D remains unclear. V lost 0 bases, J lost 6 bases, and 12 bases lay in between. Germline CDR1 LGHNA, CDR2 YNFKEQ. This CDR3 has 16 amino acids. CDR3 protein: CASSQDYQFGNSPLHF. Written as DNA, the CDR3 is TGTGCCAGCAGCCAAGATTACCAGTTTGGTAATTCACCCCTCCACTTT.

This clone was observed a few times. The V and J genes are TRBV11-2 and TRBJ2-7; 8 nucleotides match TRBD1. The CDR3 loop spans 15 amino acids. Germline trimming cut 1 base from V and 4 bases from J; bases unmatched to any gene: 6. Looked up from germline, CDR1 is SGHAT and CDR2 is FQNNGV. This CDR3 reads CASSLGGTGIYEQYF. In nucleotides, the CDR3 is TGTGCCAGCAGCTTAGGCGGGACAGGAATTTACGAGCAGTACTTC.

The chain couples TRBV4-2 to TRBJ2-7; 10 bases agree with TRBD2. The CDR3 is 16 amino acids. The ends lost 2 bases at V and 3 bases at J; junction bases unmatched: 7. Germline assignment: CDR1 LGHNA and CDR2 YNFKEQ. The CDR3, as DNA: TGTGCCAGCAGCCAAAATCAGCGGGGGGGATTCTACGAGCAGTACTTC. This encodes CASSQNQRGGFYEQYF.